This T cell receptor beta chain was profiled in a study of T cells in Graves' hyperthyroidism and ophthalmopathy. In this sample, this clonotype turned up many times. With 10 bases clipped from V and 2 bases from J, the junction kept 6 bases outside the gene matches. CDR3 size: 13 residues. Stable Graves' hyperthyroidism denoted no ophthalmopathy progression over 18 months. Aged 18 to 65, the patients had hyperthyroidism that was newly diagnosed and had lasted under 2 months. Amplification of TCR beta CDR3 regions used RNA as the template. The HTBI primer set drove a first-round RT-PCR of the TCR CDR3. Using its own MiXCR run on the multiplex PCR reads, TCRdb lists one record per CDR3 protein. The sample holds about 500,000 distinct CDR3 sequences, over 13% seen once.

V gene TRBV12-3 or TRBV12-4 combines with J gene TRBJ2-3; 7 positions match TRBD2. This receptor was obtained from a woman younger than 35 with Graves' hyperthyroidism. Sequenced sample: blood. CDR3 sequence (DNA): TGTGCCACGGGCGGGAGCCACACAGATACGCAGTATTTT. Translation: CATGGSHTDTQYF.